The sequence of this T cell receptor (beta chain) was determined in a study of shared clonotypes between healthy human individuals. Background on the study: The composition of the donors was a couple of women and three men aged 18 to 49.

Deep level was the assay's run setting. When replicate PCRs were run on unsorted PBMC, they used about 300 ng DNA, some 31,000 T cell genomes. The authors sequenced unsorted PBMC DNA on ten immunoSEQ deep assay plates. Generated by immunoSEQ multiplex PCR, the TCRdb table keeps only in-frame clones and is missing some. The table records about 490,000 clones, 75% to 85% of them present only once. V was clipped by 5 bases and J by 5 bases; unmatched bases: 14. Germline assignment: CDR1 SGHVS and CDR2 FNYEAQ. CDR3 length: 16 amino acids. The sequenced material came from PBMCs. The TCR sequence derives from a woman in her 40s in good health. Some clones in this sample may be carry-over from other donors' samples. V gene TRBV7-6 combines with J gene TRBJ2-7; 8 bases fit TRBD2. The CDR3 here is CASSPGGREWSNEQYF. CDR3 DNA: TGTGCCAGCAGCCCGGGGGGGCGGGAGTGGAGTAACGAGCAGTACTTC.